Listed below are T cell receptor beta chains from one sample, sequenced in a study of long-term antiretroviral therapy in people with HIV. Assay used: immunoSEQ multiplex PCR; TCRdb lists only in-frame clones, some missing. The sample consists of tens of thousands of clones, about 90% of them appearing once. This specimen was unsorted PBMCs, taken 2 years after starting antiretroviral therapy. These receptors were taken from a man aged 50-60 years with HIV. Each CDR3 is given with its conserved first and last residue. Fields, in order: clone size, D gene, J gene, V gene, CDR3 protein, CDR3 DNA. The D gene is left open where the match is weak. Clone size, where shown, is once, few, many, or a class for clones that have expanded.

abundance: .
d_gene: .
j_gene: TRBJ1-1
v_gene: TRBV5-6
CDR3aa: CASSLLQEYYTEAFF
CDR3nt: TGTGCCAGCAGCTTGTTACAGGAATACTACACTGAAGCTTTCTTT

abundance: few
d_gene: TRBD1
j_gene: TRBJ2-7
v_gene: TRBV7-9
CDR3aa: CASSLGTGGYSAYEQYF
CDR3nt: TGTGCCAGCAGCTTAGGGACAGGGGGTTATTCGGCCTACGAGCAGTACTTC

abundance: .
d_gene: .
j_gene: TRBJ2-5
v_gene: TRBV7-2
CDR3aa: CASSRKWGLETQYF
CDR3nt: TGTGCCAGCAGCCGAAAGTGGGGGCTGGAGACCCAGTACTTC

abundance: .
d_gene: .
j_gene: TRBJ1-1
v_gene: TRBV28
CDR3aa: CASSLQLNTEAFF
CDR3nt: TGTGCCAGCAGTTTACAGCTGAACACTGAAGCTTTCTTT

abundance: .
d_gene: .
j_gene: TRBJ2-7
v_gene: TRBV19
CDR3aa: CASSDVRGQASYEQYF
CDR3nt: TGTGCCAGTAGTGATGTGAGGGGACAAGCTTCCTACGAGCAGTACTTC

abundance: .
d_gene: TRBD2
j_gene: TRBJ2-5
v_gene: TRBV28
CDR3aa: CASRYYSAGESETQYF
CDR3nt: TGTGCCAGCAGGTACTATAGCGCGGGGGAGTCAGAGACCCAGTACTTC

abundance: .
d_gene: .
j_gene: TRBJ1-1
v_gene: TRBV18
CDR3aa: CASSPPMGTEAFF
CDR3nt: TGTGCCAGCTCACCACCCATGGGAACTGAAGCTTTCTTT

abundance: .
d_gene: .
j_gene: TRBJ2-2
v_gene: TRBV4-1
CDR3aa: CASSRVTGELFF
CDR3nt: TGCGCCAGCAGCCGAGTCACCGGGGAGCTGTTTTTT

abundance: few
d_gene: TRBD1
j_gene: TRBJ2-7
v_gene: TRBV30
CDR3aa: CAWSGDSYEQYF
CDR3nt: TGTGCCTGGAGTGGGGACAGCTACGAGCAGTACTTC

abundance: .
d_gene: TRBD1
j_gene: TRBJ2-3
v_gene: TRBV13
CDR3aa: CASSFRQGAPGLTDTQYF
CDR3nt: TGTGCCAGCAGCTTCCGACAGGGGGCCCCAGGTCTCACAGATACGCAGTATTTT

abundance: .
d_gene: TRBD2
j_gene: TRBJ2-3
v_gene: TRBV6-5
CDR3aa: CAIQRGRTDTQYF
CDR3nt: TGTGCCATCCAGCGGGGGAGGACAGATACGCAGTATTTT

abundance: .
d_gene: .
j_gene: TRBJ1-2
v_gene: TRBV4-3
CDR3aa: CASSQGPGERGYGYTF
CDR3nt: TGCGCCAGCAGCCAAGGACCCGGCGAGAGAGGCTATGGCTACACCTTC

abundance: .
d_gene: .
j_gene: TRBJ2-6
v_gene: TRBV7-8
CDR3aa: CASSPEGWAGASVLTF
CDR3nt: TGTGCCAGCAGCCCTGAGGGGTGGGCCGGGGCCAGCGTCCTGACTTTC

abundance: once
d_gene: .
j_gene: TRBJ2-6
v_gene: TRBV28
CDR3aa: CASSLDSDSGANVLTF
CDR3nt: TGTGCCAGCAGCCTTGACAGTGACTCTGGGGCCAACGTCCTGACTTTC

abundance: .
d_gene: TRBD1
j_gene: TRBJ2-5
v_gene: TRBV7-3
CDR3aa: CASSRTGTGGAETQYF
CDR3nt: TGTGCCAGCAGCCGGACCGGGACAGGGGGCGCAGAGACCCAGTACTTC

abundance: .
d_gene: TRBD2
j_gene: TRBJ2-7
v_gene: TRBV7-2
CDR3aa: CASSPGLAGGYEQYF
CDR3nt: TGTGCCAGCAGCCCCGGACTAGCGGGGGGTTACGAGCAGTACTTC

abundance: few
d_gene: TRBD1
j_gene: TRBJ1-2
v_gene: TRBV7-9
CDR3aa: CASSSRTGYVDGYTF
CDR3nt: TGTGCCAGCAGCTCCCGGACAGGGTATGTCGATGGCTACACCTTC

abundance: .
d_gene: .
j_gene: TRBJ1-3
v_gene: TRBV28
CDR3aa: CASSLGISSGNTIYF
CDR3nt: TGTGCCAGCAGTTTAGGTATTTCCTCTGGAAACACCATATATTTT

abundance: few
d_gene: .
j_gene: TRBJ2-3
v_gene: TRBV4-3
CDR3aa: CASSQARTGGDTQYF
CDR3nt: TGCGCCAGCAGCCAAGCTCGGACAGGAGGGGATACGCAGTATTTT

abundance: .
d_gene: TRBD1
j_gene: TRBJ1-6
v_gene: TRBV6-5
CDR3aa: CASRQGSNSPLHF
CDR3nt: TGTGCCAGCAGACAGGGGTCGAATTCACCCCTCCACTTT

abundance: once
d_gene: .
j_gene: TRBJ1-5
v_gene: TRBV27
CDR3aa: CASSEGARNQPQHF
CDR3nt: TGTGCCAGCAGTGAGGGAGCGAGGAATCAGCCCCAGCATTTT

abundance: .
d_gene: TRBD1
j_gene: TRBJ2-3
v_gene: TRBV10-2
CDR3aa: CASSGTGRRTDTQYF
CDR3nt: TGCGCCAGCAGTGGGACAGGGCGACGCACAGATACGCAGTATTTT

abundance: .
d_gene: TRBD1
j_gene: TRBJ1-1
v_gene: TRBV4-1
CDR3aa: CASSQERDRDFLDTEAFF
CDR3nt: TGCGCCAGCAGCCAAGAGAGGGACAGGGACTTCCTGGACACTGAAGCTTTCTTT

abundance: .
d_gene: TRBD1
j_gene: TRBJ2-7
v_gene: TRBV9
CDR3aa: CASSVDIGQGAKEQYF
CDR3nt: TGTGCCAGCAGCGTAGATATAGGACAGGGGGCAAAGGAGCAGTACTTC

abundance: .
d_gene: .
j_gene: TRBJ2-4
v_gene: TRBV11-2
CDR3aa: CASSFNLNIQYF
CDR3nt: TGTGCCAGCAGCTTCAACCTTAACATTCAGTACTTC

abundance: .
d_gene: .
j_gene: TRBJ2-7
v_gene: TRBV27
CDR3aa: CASSLWASGEQYF
CDR3nt: TGTGCCAGCAGTTTATGGGCGTCCGGCGAGCAGTACTTC

abundance: .
d_gene: .
j_gene: TRBJ2-7
v_gene: TRBV18
CDR3aa: CASSPLSMTYEQYF
CDR3nt: TGTGCCAGCTCACCACTCTCCATGACCTACGAGCAGTACTTC

abundance: .
d_gene: TRBD2
j_gene: TRBJ2-1
v_gene: TRBV7-9
CDR3aa: CASSSTGRAADEQFF
CDR3nt: TGTGCCAGCAGCTCCACCGGGAGGGCCGCGGATGAGCAGTTCTTC

abundance: .
d_gene: .
j_gene: TRBJ2-7
v_gene: TRBV7-9
CDR3aa: CASTRGAGDYEQYF
CDR3nt: TGTGCCAGCACCAGGGGCGCGGGGGACTACGAGCAGTACTTC

abundance: .
d_gene: .
j_gene: TRBJ2-5
v_gene: TRBV12-2
CDR3aa: CASRFPAGLADQETQYF
CDR3nt: TGTGCAAGTCGCTTCCCCGCTGGACTAGCGGACCAAGAGACCCAGTACTTC

abundance: .
d_gene: TRBD1
j_gene: TRBJ2-1
v_gene: TRBV5-1
CDR3aa: CASSQGAPYNEQFF
CDR3nt: TGCGCCAGCAGCCAGGGGGCCCCTTACAATGAGCAGTTCTTC

abundance: .
d_gene: .
j_gene: TRBJ1-2
v_gene: TRBV14
CDR3aa: CASSQVPMTGYGYTF
CDR3nt: TGTGCCAGCAGCCAAGTCCCGATGACAGGTTATGGCTACACCTTC

abundance: .
d_gene: .
j_gene: TRBJ2-3
v_gene: TRBV30
CDR3aa: CAWSVKGSSTDTQYF
CDR3nt: TGTGCCTGGAGTGTTAAGGGGTCCAGCACAGATACGCAGTATTTT

abundance: .
d_gene: TRBD2
j_gene: TRBJ2-5
v_gene: TRBV18
CDR3aa: CASSPLAGRVETQYF
CDR3nt: TGTGCCAGCTCACCTCTAGCGGGTCGAGTGGAGACCCAGTACTTC

abundance: .
d_gene: TRBD2
j_gene: TRBJ2-7
v_gene: TRBV7-9
CDR3aa: CASTPPGLIGEQYF
CDR3nt: TGTGCCAGCACTCCCCCGGGACTAATCGGCGAGCAGTACTTC

abundance: medium-sized
d_gene: .
j_gene: TRBJ1-2
v_gene: TRBV28
CDR3aa: CASSSQRVDRVYGYTF
CDR3nt: TGTGCCAGCAGTTCACAAAGGGTCGACAGAGTCTATGGCTACACCTTC

abundance: .
d_gene: TRBD2
j_gene: TRBJ2-1
v_gene: TRBV4-3
CDR3aa: CASSRWEGRQFF
CDR3nt: TGCGCCAGCAGCCGCTGGGAGGGTAGGCAGTTCTTC

abundance: once
d_gene: .
j_gene: TRBJ1-1
v_gene: TRBV19
CDR3aa: CASSTNPGVTEAFF
CDR3nt: TGTGCCAGTAGTACAAATCCAGGGGTCACTGAAGCTTTCTTT

abundance: .
d_gene: TRBD1
j_gene: TRBJ1-1
v_gene: TRBV29-1
CDR3aa: CSGRTGGLREAFF
CDR3nt: TGCAGCGGCCGAACAGGGGGGTTGCGAGAAGCTTTCTTT

abundance: .
d_gene: .
j_gene: TRBJ1-1
v_gene: TRBV9
CDR3aa: CASSADNTEAFF
CDR3nt: TGTGCCAGCAGCGCCGATAACACTGAAGCTTTCTTT

abundance: .
d_gene: TRBD1
j_gene: TRBJ2-1
v_gene: TRBV7-9
CDR3aa: CASSMGTGGNYNEQFF
CDR3nt: TGTGCCAGCAGCATGGGGACAGGGGGCAATTACAATGAGCAGTTCTTC

abundance: .
d_gene: .
j_gene: TRBJ2-7
v_gene: TRBV7-8
CDR3aa: CASSFVAVPYEQYF
CDR3nt: TGTGCCAGCAGTTTCGTAGCGGTTCCCTACGAGCAGTACTTC

abundance: .
d_gene: .
j_gene: TRBJ1-1
v_gene: TRBV14
CDR3aa: CATRGYSVNTEAFF
CDR3nt: TGTGCCACCAGGGGATACTCGGTGAACACTGAAGCTTTCTTT

abundance: .
d_gene: .
j_gene: TRBJ1-1
v_gene: TRBV6-5
CDR3aa: CASSYSNPGRTEAFF
CDR3nt: TGTGCCAGCAGTTACTCGAACCCAGGCAGAACTGAAGCTTTCTTT

abundance: .
d_gene: .
j_gene: TRBJ2-7
v_gene: TRBV19
CDR3aa: CALRPSSSYEQYF
CDR3nt: TGTGCCCTGCGGCCGTCGAGCTCCTACGAGCAGTACTTC

abundance: .
d_gene: .
j_gene: TRBJ1-1
v_gene: TRBV18
CDR3aa: CASSHQGVRELHTEAFF
CDR3nt: TGTGCCAGCTCTCACCAGGGCGTTAGGGAATTACACACTGAAGCTTTCTTT

abundance: few
d_gene: .
j_gene: TRBJ1-3
v_gene: TRBV5-5
CDR3aa: CASTVDPYSGNTIYF
CDR3nt: TGTGCCAGCACCGTCGACCCCTACTCTGGAAACACCATATATTTT

abundance: .
d_gene: TRBD1
j_gene: TRBJ2-7
v_gene: TRBV6-6
CDR3aa: CASSYVDRGEQYF
CDR3nt: TGTGCCAGCAGTTACGTAGACAGGGGCGAGCAGTACTTC

abundance: .
d_gene: .
j_gene: TRBJ2-1
v_gene: TRBV9
CDR3aa: CASSVVGAPYNEQFF
CDR3nt: TGTGCCAGCAGCGTAGTTGGGGCCCCCTACAATGAGCAGTTCTTC

abundance: .
d_gene: TRBD1
j_gene: TRBJ2-7
v_gene: TRBV11-1
CDR3aa: CASSFSRDSSYEQYF
CDR3nt: TGTGCCAGCAGCTTCTCCCGGGACAGCTCCTACGAGCAGTACTTC

abundance: .
d_gene: TRBD2
j_gene: TRBJ2-3
v_gene: TRBV7-7
CDR3aa: CASSRITSGSPDTQYF
CDR3nt: TGTGCTAGCAGCCGTATAACTAGCGGATCCCCAGATACGCAGTATTTT

abundance: .
d_gene: TRBD2
j_gene: TRBJ2-3
v_gene: TRBV10-3
CDR3aa: CAISESPSGRVDTQYF
CDR3nt: TGTGCCATCAGTGAGTCCCCTAGCGGGAGGGTAGATACGCAGTATTTT

abundance: few
d_gene: .
j_gene: TRBJ1-2
v_gene: TRBV4-1
CDR3aa: CASSQDKGPNYGYTF
CDR3nt: TGCGCCAGCAGCCAAGATAAGGGTCCTAACTATGGCTACACCTTC